Sequencing of this TCR beta chain was carried out in a study of blood T cell repertoires in COVID-19. At the level of the study: Acute and convalescent COVID-19 samples came from the United States, Italy and Spain. T cells, B-cell-depleted T cells, or PBMCs provided the cDNA or gDNA that served as material.

This CDR3 has 13 amino acids. Germline CDR1 and CDR2: SGHVS and FQNEAQ. Germline trimming cut 0 bases from V and 5 bases from J; bases unmatched to any gene: 1. Details on this clone: At the DNA level, this CDR3 is encoded by other sequences in the same sample as well.

Original methodology: Amplification of reference gene primers was used by the study to estimate nucleated cell counts. The repertoire was sequenced with immunoSEQ multiplex PCR; TCRdb's copy has only in-frame clones and lacks some. V, J and clone size are taken as reported in that table, and D and trimming were inferred from the DNA itself. Among approximately 200,000 clones listed, around 86% were seen once. Sequencing used peripheral blood. This sequence joins TRBV7-8 and TRBJ2-7, with 7 bases matching TRBD2. The source of this sequence is a human donor in a cohort sampled during active COVID-19. The CDR3: CASSLAGGNEQYF. The DNA for the CDR3 is TGTGCCAGCAGCTTAGCGGGGGGGAACGAGCAGTACTTC. Supplemented by reference TRBV7-8 and TRBJ2-7, the full variable domain reads GAGVSQSPRYKVAKRGQDVALRCDPISGHVSLFWYQQALGQGPEFLTYFQNEAQLDKSGLPSDRFFAERPEGSVSTLKIQRTQQEDSAVYLCASSLAGGNEQYFGPGTRLTVT.